This TCR beta chain came from a study of CD8+ T cells in alopecia areata. Study outcomes and limitations: TCR sharing across patients was less clear than in mice, possibly HLA-related. Sequenced scalp T cells also include alphabeta T cells resident in normal skin.

Remarks on this clone: Its antigen is undetermined.

Individuals with alopecia areata gave both lesional scalp punch biopsies and peripheral blood for collection. Following RNA extraction, reverse transcription yielded cDNA that acted as the sequencing template. Sequencing was performed with immunoSEQ multiplex PCR; in TCRdb, only in-frame clones are kept and a portion is missing. The table records around 80,000 clones, roughly 51% of them present only once. Sequenced material: NKG2D-high CD8+ T cells sorted from blood. This clonotype originated in a human donor with alopecia areata.

The CDR3 bases are TGTGCCAGCAGTTTATCGACGGGGAGGCAGTTCTTC. Its protein is CASSLSTGRQFF. The chain uses TRBV27 and TRBJ2-7, with D possibly matching TRBD2 (5 bases). The end of the DNA aligns better with TRBJ2-1, so the J call may be wrong. Per germline, CDR1 MNHEY and CDR2 SMNVEV (reference sequence). The CDR3 covers 12 residues.